This T cell receptor beta chain was sequenced for a study of blood T cell repertoires in COVID-19. Study at large: In Cohort 3, a recovered donor had either two negative PCRs, clearance, or symptom resolution.

This CDR3 region has 17 residues. V lost 0 bases to trimming and J lost 10 bases; unmatched junction nucleotides: 12. Germline CDR1 is SGHRS and CDR2 is YFSETQ. The method was immunoSEQ multiplex PCR; TCRdb's version includes in-frame clones alone and lacks a portion of them. The table shows a few hundred thousand clones, with approximately 87% occurring only once. Source material: PBMCs or T cells enriched from blood (not recorded which). The sequence was collected from a man in his forties in a cohort exposed to, infected with or recovered from COVID-19 (not recorded which). The V gene is TRBV5-1, the J gene TRBJ1-6, with 8 bases aligning to TRBD1. In DNA, the CDR3 is TGCGCCAGCAGCTTGGGGGGGCTGACAGGGGTTTGGTCACCCCTCCACTTT. This translates into CASSLGGLTGVWSPLHF. Supplemented by reference TRBV5-1 and TRBJ1-6, the full variable domain reads KAGVTQTPRYLIKTRGQQVTLSCSPISGHRSVSWYQQTPGQGLQFLFEYFSETQRNKGNFPGRFSGRQFSNSRSEMNVSTLELGDSALYLCASSLGGLTGVWSPLHFGNGTRLTVT.